The T cell receptor beta chain under discussion was sequenced for a study of T cell responses to AZD1222 COVID-19 vaccine. Points from the study as a whole: Of spike-specific TCRs, nearly half reportedly target regions left unmutated in variants. Seropositivity was recorded at baseline in only a handful of AZD1222 recipients. Females made up more of the donors, who were largely white British, and clonal diversity may have come out too low. Spike-specific TCR breadth and depth both grew after two AZD1222 doses.

Sequencing was performed with immunoSEQ multiplex PCR; in TCRdb, only in-frame clones are kept and a portion is missing. The sample includes 95,000 to 110,000 clones, 80% to 95% of them seen just once. Germline lookup yields CDR1 SSHAT and CDR2 FNYEAQ (reference sequence). The CDR3 extends over 17 amino acids. Turning to this clone: Antigen specificity is unknown. The junction departs from the called germline gene at one end, perhaps through a read error.

This chain links TRBV7-7 with TRBJ2-2; 8 bases fit TRBD2. The specimen comprised peripheral blood, sampled on day 0 of AZD1222 vaccination. This receptor was identified in an adult in good health. CDR3 protein: CASSPLHGGVNTGELFF. The CDR3, as DNA: TGTGCTAGCAGCCCCCTGCACGGGGGGGTGAACACCGGGGAGCTGTTTTTT.